These 3 T cell receptor beta chains were sequenced from one sample in a study of T cells in Graves' hyperthyroidism and ophthalmopathy. There were TCR beta CDR3 regions amplified from RNA transcripts. In the first-round RT-PCR of the TCR CDR3, the HTBI primer set was used. MiXCR was run by TCRdb on the multiplex PCR reads, yielding one entry per CDR3 protein. The sample gives about 380,000 distinct CDR3 sequences, approximately 15% of which show up once; about a fifth is in the top ten. The sequenced material came from blood. The receptors originated from a man aged 30-40 years with Graves' hyperthyroidism that later progressed to Graves' ophthalmopathy.

The V call is TRBV11-2, the J call TRBJ1-1; TRBD1 matches 7 bases. V shed 5 bases and J 1 base; nucleotides not matched to a gene: 7. The germline V gene encodes CDR1 SGHAT and CDR2 FQNNGV. CDR3 length: 15 amino acids. The CDR3 is CASSARDSQNTEAFF. Written as DNA, the CDR3 is TGTGCCAGCAGCGCCCGGGACAGTCAGAACACTGAAGCTTTCTTT.

This clonotype came up many times. V and J are TRBV7-2 and TRBJ2-3, with 8 bases identical to TRBD2. J was trimmed by 8 bases and V by 2 bases; bases with no gene match: 15. The CDR3 is 17 amino acids. CDR1 and CDR2 from the germline V gene are SGHTA and FQGNSA. The CDR3 DNA reads as TGTGCCAGCAGCTTACTTCCAGCGGGGGTATCTGGTGGTACGCAGTATTTT. This sequence encodes CASSLLPAGVSGGTQYF.

This clonotype has a count of ten or more. This chain links TRBV7-3 with TRBJ1-2, with D perhaps matching TRBD1 (5 bases). CDR1 is SGHTA and CDR2 is FQGTGA in the germline V gene. CDR3 size: 13 residues. The V end was cut by 8 bases, the J end by 3 bases, with 13 bases between. The CDR3 loop reads CASGQGGDYGYTF. Here the CDR3 DNA reads TGTGCCAGCGGGCAGGGTGGGGACTATGGCTACACCTTC.